The rows below give T cell receptor beta chains drawn from one sample of a study of T-cell reconstitution after alpha-beta-depleted transplantation in children. In TCRdb, the PCR reads were re-called with MiXCR into one record per CDR3 protein. The repertoire holds 400,000 to 500,000 distinct CDR3 sequences, with 11% as singletons. The sample in question was PBMCs from the stem cell graft donor, obtained from the stem cell graft. These TCRs come from a human donor who donated a stem cell graft to a child with acute myeloid leukemia. The CDR3 runs from the conserved cysteine through the conserved F or W. Fields, in order: D gene, V gene, J gene, clone size, CDR3 DNA, CDR3 protein. A D gene is named only where the DNA matches it firmly. Not all rows give a size; the values are once, few, many and, for expanded clones, a class.

d_gene: TRBD1
v_gene: TRBV7-9
j_gene: TRBJ2-7
abundance: .
CDR3nt: TGTGCCAGCAGCTGGCGACAGGGAGTCTACGAGCAGTACTTC
CDR3aa: CASSWRQGVYEQYF

d_gene: .
v_gene: TRBV4-1
j_gene: TRBJ2-6
abundance: many
CDR3nt: TGCGCCAGCAGCCTCCAAACAGGGCTCTCTGGGGCCAACGTCCTGACTTTC
CDR3aa: CASSLQTGLSGANVLTF

d_gene: .
v_gene: TRBV7-2
j_gene: TRBJ2-5
abundance: few
CDR3nt: TGTGCCAGCAGCCCTGACTACAGGGCTCAAGAGACCCAGTACTTC
CDR3aa: CASSPDYRAQETQYF

d_gene: .
v_gene: TRBV29-1
j_gene: TRBJ2-1
abundance: many
CDR3nt: TGCAGCGTTGCAGACCTCATAAATGAGCAGTTCTTC
CDR3aa: CSVADLINEQFF

d_gene: TRBD1
v_gene: TRBV7-8
j_gene: TRBJ1-2
abundance: few
CDR3nt: TGTGCCAGCAGTTTGAACCCAGGACAGGGTGAAGGCTACACCTTC
CDR3aa: CASSLNPGQGEGYTF

d_gene: .
v_gene: TRBV12-3/TRBV12-4
j_gene: TRBJ1-1
abundance: few
CDR3nt: TGTGCCAGCGTCCCCCGACGGTCGAACACTGAAGCTTTCTTT
CDR3aa: CASVPRRSNTEAFF

d_gene: TRBD1
v_gene: TRBV10-2
j_gene: TRBJ2-1
abundance: many
CDR3nt: TGCGCCAGCAGGCTGACAGGGGCCTCCTACAATGAGCAGTTCTTC
CDR3aa: CASRLTGASYNEQFF

d_gene: TRBD1
v_gene: TRBV7-2
j_gene: TRBJ1-5
abundance: .
CDR3nt: TGTGCCAGCAGCTTAGCCGGGACAGGTAATCAGCCCCAGCATTTT
CDR3aa: CASSLAGTGNQPQHF

d_gene: .
v_gene: TRBV5-5
j_gene: TRBJ2-7
abundance: .
CDR3nt: TGTGCCAGCAGCTTGTCGGGGTATGCTTCCTACGAGCAGTACTTC
CDR3aa: CASSLSGYASYEQYF

d_gene: TRBD1
v_gene: TRBV20-1
j_gene: TRBJ1-1
abundance: few
CDR3nt: TGCAGTGCTAGTGAGGGACAGGGGAACACTGAAGCTTTCTTT
CDR3aa: CSASEGQGNTEAFF

d_gene: .
v_gene: TRBV20-1
j_gene: TRBJ2-7
abundance: many
CDR3nt: TGCAGTGCTGCTAGACTCCGGGCCTACGAGCAGTACTTC
CDR3aa: CSAARLRAYEQYF

d_gene: TRBD1
v_gene: TRBV6-1
j_gene: TRBJ1-1
abundance: .
CDR3nt: TGTGCCAGCAGTCAAACACAGGGGCGGAACACTGAAGCTTTCTTT
CDR3aa: CASSQTQGRNTEAFF

d_gene: TRBD1
v_gene: TRBV5-1
j_gene: TRBJ2-1
abundance: .
CDR3nt: TGCGCCAGCAGTCGGACAGGGGCGCCTAATGAGCAGTTCTTC
CDR3aa: CASSRTGAPNEQFF

d_gene: .
v_gene: TRBV5-1
j_gene: TRBJ2-1
abundance: .
CDR3nt: TGCGCCAGCAGCATCCCAGGGAGAATACACAATGAGCAGTTCTTC
CDR3aa: CASSIPGRIHNEQFF

d_gene: .
v_gene: TRBV7-2
j_gene: TRBJ1-1
abundance: many
CDR3nt: TGTGCCAGCAGCTTAGGAGGGGTGAGAACTGAAGCTTTCTTT
CDR3aa: CASSLGGVRTEAFF

d_gene: .
v_gene: TRBV12-3/TRBV12-4
j_gene: TRBJ2-2
abundance: many
CDR3nt: TGTGCCAGCAGTTTATTGGGGGGAGCCACCGGGGAGCTGTTTTTT
CDR3aa: CASSLLGGATGELFF

d_gene: .
v_gene: TRBV7-9
j_gene: TRBJ1-2
abundance: few
CDR3nt: TGTGCCAGCAGCTTAGATTTTTCTCCCTATGGCTACACCTTC
CDR3aa: CASSLDFSPYGYTF

d_gene: .
v_gene: TRBV5-1
j_gene: TRBJ2-5
abundance: many
CDR3nt: TGCGCCAGCAGCTTGGAAGGGAATGGCGAGACCCAGTACTTC
CDR3aa: CASSLEGNGETQYF

d_gene: .
v_gene: TRBV20-1
j_gene: TRBJ2-7
abundance: few
CDR3nt: TGCAGTGCTAGAGATGGAGCGTCAACCTACGAGCAGTACTTC
CDR3aa: CSARDGASTYEQYF

d_gene: TRBD1
v_gene: TRBV19
j_gene: TRBJ2-3
abundance: .
CDR3nt: TGTGCCAGTAGCTGGATGGCAGGGGGTAGCACAGATACGCAGTATTTT
CDR3aa: CASSWMAGGSTDTQYF

d_gene: .
v_gene: TRBV4-1
j_gene: TRBJ2-5
abundance: few
CDR3nt: TGCGCCAGCAGCCAAGATAAAGGCCAAGAGACCCAGTACTTC
CDR3aa: CASSQDKGQETQYF

d_gene: .
v_gene: TRBV10-3
j_gene: TRBJ2-2
abundance: many
CDR3nt: TGTGCCACCCGGACACGCGATGATCTCACCGGGGAGCTGTTTTTT
CDR3aa: CATRTRDDLTGELFF

d_gene: TRBD1
v_gene: TRBV11-3
j_gene: TRBJ2-3
abundance: many
CDR3nt: TGTGCCAGCAGCCCTGGGACAGGGAAGGGCACAGATACGCAGTATTTT
CDR3aa: CASSPGTGKGTDTQYF

d_gene: .
v_gene: TRBV3-1
j_gene: TRBJ2-1
abundance: many
CDR3nt: TGTGCCAGCAGCCAACTCGTTACTTTCAATGAGCAGTTCTTC
CDR3aa: CASSQLVTFNEQFF

d_gene: .
v_gene: TRBV7-2
j_gene: TRBJ1-1
abundance: .
CDR3nt: TGTGCCAGCAGCTTACTTCTAGGGGCGAACACTGAAGCTTTCTTT
CDR3aa: CASSLLLGANTEAFF

d_gene: .
v_gene: TRBV20-1
j_gene: TRBJ1-1
abundance: few
CDR3nt: TGCAGTGCTACCCTGACAGGGAACACTGAAGCTTTCTTT
CDR3aa: CSATLTGNTEAFF

d_gene: .
v_gene: TRBV20-1
j_gene: TRBJ2-3
abundance: .
CDR3nt: TGCAGTGCAGCGATTTCCACAGATACGCAGTATTTT
CDR3aa: CSAAISTDTQYF

d_gene: .
v_gene: TRBV7-2
j_gene: TRBJ1-5
abundance: .
CDR3nt: TGTGCCAGCAGTCAAGGGATTAGCAATCAGCCCCAGCATTTT
CDR3aa: CASSQGISNQPQHF

d_gene: TRBD1
v_gene: TRBV4-2
j_gene: TRBJ1-5
abundance: few
CDR3nt: TGTGCCAGCAGCCAAGTCGGACAGGGTGGCAATCAGCCCCAGCATTTT
CDR3aa: CASSQVGQGGNQPQHF

d_gene: TRBD2
v_gene: TRBV7-2
j_gene: TRBJ2-7
abundance: .
CDR3nt: TGTGCCAGCAGCCCGCGGACTAGCGGGCTCTCCTACGAGCAGTACTTC
CDR3aa: CASSPRTSGLSYEQYF

d_gene: .
v_gene: TRBV18
j_gene: TRBJ2-2
abundance: .
CDR3nt: TGTGCCAGCTCACTTCAACAGGGGAACACCGGGGAGCTGTTTTTT
CDR3aa: CASSLQQGNTGELFF

d_gene: .
v_gene: TRBV12-3/TRBV12-4
j_gene: TRBJ2-3
abundance: many
CDR3nt: TGTGCCAGCAGTTACGGCCGAGACACAGATACGCAGTATTTT
CDR3aa: CASSYGRDTDTQYF

d_gene: .
v_gene: TRBV20-1
j_gene: TRBJ2-5
abundance: few
CDR3nt: TGCAGTGCTCCCCACCCATATGGCGGCCAAGAGACCCAGTACTTC
CDR3aa: CSAPHPYGGQETQYF

d_gene: .
v_gene: TRBV7-2
j_gene: TRBJ1-4
abundance: many
CDR3nt: TGTGCCAGCAGCTCCCCCAGGCCGGGGGGTGGTGAAAAACTGTTTTTT
CDR3aa: CASSSPRPGGGEKLFF

d_gene: .
v_gene: TRBV12-3/TRBV12-4
j_gene: TRBJ1-6
abundance: .
CDR3nt: TGTGCCAGCAGTTTTAACCCAAGGGGTTCACCCCTCCACTTT
CDR3aa: CASSFNPRGSPLHF

d_gene: TRBD1
v_gene: TRBV11-1
j_gene: TRBJ1-4
abundance: .
CDR3nt: TGTGCCAGCAGCCCCGGGACAGCGGAAAATGAAAAACTGTTTTTT
CDR3aa: CASSPGTAENEKLFF

d_gene: .
v_gene: TRBV20-1
j_gene: TRBJ1-5
abundance: few
CDR3nt: TGCAGTGCTAGAGATTTTCAGGGAGTCTTTCAGCCCCAGCATTTT
CDR3aa: CSARDFQGVFQPQHF

d_gene: .
v_gene: TRBV4-1
j_gene: TRBJ2-5
abundance: few
CDR3nt: TGCGCCAGCAGCCAAGCAGAAGGACCCCGTGGGGCCCAGTACTTC
CDR3aa: CASSQAEGPRGAQYF

d_gene: TRBD1
v_gene: TRBV20-1
j_gene: TRBJ1-3
abundance: .
CDR3nt: TGCAGTGCTAGAGACCAGACAGGGGGCTTTGGAAACACCATATATTTT
CDR3aa: CSARDQTGGFGNTIYF

d_gene: .
v_gene: TRBV9
j_gene: TRBJ1-1
abundance: .
CDR3nt: TGTGCCAGCAGCGTAGAGGCAGAACCCATGAACACTGAAGCTTTCTTT
CDR3aa: CASSVEAEPMNTEAFF

d_gene: .
v_gene: TRBV20-1
j_gene: TRBJ1-6
abundance: .
CDR3nt: TGCAGTGCTACGGCACAGGGCTCCTATAATTCACCCCTCCACTTT
CDR3aa: CSATAQGSYNSPLHF

d_gene: .
v_gene: TRBV5-1
j_gene: TRBJ2-5
abundance: .
CDR3nt: TGCGCCAGCAGCTTGGGTGGAGGAGAGCCCCAGTACTTC
CDR3aa: CASSLGGGEPQYF

d_gene: .
v_gene: TRBV18
j_gene: TRBJ2-7
abundance: .
CDR3nt: TGTGCCAGCTCAGACCAACAGGTTTGGGAGCAGTACTTC
CDR3aa: CASSDQQVWEQYF